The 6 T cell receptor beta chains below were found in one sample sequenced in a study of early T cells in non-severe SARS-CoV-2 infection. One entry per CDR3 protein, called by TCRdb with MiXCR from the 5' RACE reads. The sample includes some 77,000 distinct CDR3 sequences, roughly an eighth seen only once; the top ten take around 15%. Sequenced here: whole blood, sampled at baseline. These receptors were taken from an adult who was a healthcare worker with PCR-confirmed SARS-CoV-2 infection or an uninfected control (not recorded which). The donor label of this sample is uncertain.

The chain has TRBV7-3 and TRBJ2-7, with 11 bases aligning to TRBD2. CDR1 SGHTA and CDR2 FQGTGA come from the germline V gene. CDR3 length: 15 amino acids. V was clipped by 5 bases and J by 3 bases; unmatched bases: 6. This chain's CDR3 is CASSPGSGRVYEQYF. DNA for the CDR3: TGTGCCAGCAGCCCCGGTAGCGGGAGGGTCTACGAGCAGTACTTC.

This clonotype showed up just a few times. The chain's CDR3 is CASSLSRGLNTEAFF. Written as DNA, the CDR3 is TGTGCCAGCAGCTTATCGCGGGGCTTGAACACTGAAGCTTTCTTT. The chain combines TRBV11-2 with TRBJ1-1; tentative D call: TRBD1 (5 bases). Germline-derived CDR1 and CDR2 are SGHAT and FQNNGV. The CDR3 has 15 amino acids. The ends were cut back, 2 bases at V and 0 bases at J, with 10 bases in the middle.

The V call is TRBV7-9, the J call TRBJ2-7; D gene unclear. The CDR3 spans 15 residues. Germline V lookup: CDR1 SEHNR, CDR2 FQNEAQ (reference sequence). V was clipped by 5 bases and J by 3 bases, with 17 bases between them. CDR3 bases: TGTGCCAGCAGCGTAGACGGCTCAAGGTACTACGAGCAGTACTTC. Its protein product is CASSVDGSRYYEQYF. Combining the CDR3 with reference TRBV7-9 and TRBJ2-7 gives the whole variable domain DTGVSQNPRHKITKRGQNVTFRCDPISEHNRLYWYRQTLGQGPEFLTYFQNEAQLEKSRLLSDRFSAERPKGSFSTLEIQRTEQGDSAMYLCASSVDGSRYYEQYFGPGTRLTVT.

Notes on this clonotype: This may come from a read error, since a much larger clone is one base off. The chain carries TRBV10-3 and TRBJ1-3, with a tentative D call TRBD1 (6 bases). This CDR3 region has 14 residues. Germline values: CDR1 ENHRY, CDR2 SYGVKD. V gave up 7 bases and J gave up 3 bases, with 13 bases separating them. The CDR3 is CAINGGGNGNTIYF. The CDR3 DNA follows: TGTGCCATCAATGGAGGGGGAAATGGAAACACCATATATTTT.

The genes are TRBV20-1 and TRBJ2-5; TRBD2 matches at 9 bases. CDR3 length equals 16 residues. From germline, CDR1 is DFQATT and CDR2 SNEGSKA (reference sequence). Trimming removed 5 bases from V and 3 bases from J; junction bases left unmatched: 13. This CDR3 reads CSAAGGSGRLEETQYF. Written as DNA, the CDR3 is TGCAGTGCTGCCGGTGGCAGCGGGAGGTTGGAAGAGACCCAGTACTTC.

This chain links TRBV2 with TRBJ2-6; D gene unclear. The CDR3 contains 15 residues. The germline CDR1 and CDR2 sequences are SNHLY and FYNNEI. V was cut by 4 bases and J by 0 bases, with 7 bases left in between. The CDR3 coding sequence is TGTGCCAGCAGTGGGGGTCACTCTGGGGCCAACGTCCTGACTTTC. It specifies CASSGGHSGANVLTF.